Listed below are T cell receptor beta chains from one sample, sequenced in a study of identical twins. One entry per CDR3 protein results from TCRdb running MiXCR on the 5' RACE reads. Of hundreds of thousands of distinct CDR3 sequences listed, roughly 7.5% are singletons. This same sample was also part of a study on yellow fever vaccine responses in identical twins.

Sample: memory (CD45RO+) T cells sorted from blood. These receptors all come from a woman between 18 and 29 years old in good health. CDR3s include the opening cysteine and the closing phenylalanine or tryptophan. Fields, in order: J gene, clone size, V gene, D gene, CDR3 protein, CDR3 DNA. D genes are given only for firm matches. Clone size is shown for a subset of rows, as once, few, many or a class of expanded clone.

>TRBJ2-3|few|TRBV12-5|TRBD2
CASGPGTSGGGSVDTQYF
TGTGCTAGTGGTCCCGGGACTAGCGGGGGTGGTTCAGTGGATACGCAGTATTTT
>TRBJ1-1|few|TRBV19|NA
CASRLKLSNTEAFF
TGTGCCAGCAGACTCAAATTATCGAACACTGAAGCTTTCTTT
>TRBJ2-7|many|TRBV12-3/TRBV12-4|NA
CASSLWPMGANEQYF
TGTGCCAGCAGTCTGTGGCCAATGGGAGCCAACGAGCAGTACTTC
>TRBJ2-7|many|TRBV5-1|NA
CASSSGLKYEQYF
TGCGCCAGCAGCTCGGGACTCAAGTACGAGCAGTACTTC
>TRBJ1-1|few|TRBV4-3|TRBD1
CASSQEHTGAETGRAEAFF
TGCGCCAGCAGCCAAGAACACACAGGGGCCGAGACGGGCAGGGCTGAAGCTTTCTTT
>TRBJ2-7|many|TRBV2|NA
CASSENGMGGSDEQYF
TGTGCCAGCAGTGAGAACGGGATGGGGGGCAGTGACGAGCAGTACTTC
>TRBJ1-4|few|TRBV7-9|NA
CASSFNEKLFF
TGTGCCAGCAGCTTTAACGAAAAACTGTTTTTT
>TRBJ1-1|many|TRBV20-1|TRBD1
CSADPGQTWSSEAFF
TGCAGTGCTGATCCGGGACAGACATGGAGCTCTGAAGCTTTCTTT
>TRBJ1-2|NA|TRBV3-1|NA
CASSPGVKDGYTF
TGTGCCAGCAGCCCCGGCGTTAAGGATGGCTACACCTTC
>TRBJ2-1|NA|TRBV5-6|TRBD2
CASRKERGPYNEQFF
TGTGCCAGCAGAAAAGAGCGGGGGCCCTACAATGAGCAGTTCTTC
>TRBJ1-2|NA|TRBV5-1|TRBD1
CASSSGQGIIYGYTF
TGCGCCAGCAGTTCCGGACAGGGGATCATCTATGGCTACACCTTC
>TRBJ2-1|few|TRBV11-2|NA
CASSLDREDTF
TGTGCCAGCAGCTTAGATAGGGAGGATACCTTC
>TRBJ2-3|few|TRBV20-1|NA
CSAWGQERTDTQYF
TGCAGTGCTTGGGGCCAGGAACGCACAGATACGCAGTATTTT
>TRBJ2-2|few|TRBV4-2|NA
CASSQDFRTRGGELFF
TGTGCCAGCAGCCAAGATTTCAGGACCCGAGGCGGGGAGCTGTTTTTT
>TRBJ2-7|few|TRBV21-1|NA
CASRGSTEYAYEQYF
TGTGCCAGCAGAGGTTCGACCGAGTACGCCTACGAGCAGTACTTC
>TRBJ2-7|many|TRBV20-1|NA
CSARDLSREDYEQYF
TGCAGTGCTAGAGATCTGTCGAGAGAGGACTACGAGCAGTACTTC
>TRBJ2-3|many|TRBV9|TRBD2
CASSVLAGGQGTDTQYF
TGTGCCAGCAGCGTACTAGCGGGGGGGCAGGGCACAGATACGCAGTATTTT
>TRBJ2-3|many|TRBV5-1|NA
CASSTGQFYTDTQYF
TGCGCCAGCAGCACCGGACAGTTTTACACAGATACGCAGTATTTT
>TRBJ2-7|NA|TRBV11-2|NA
CASSLEGGYGQATYEQYF
TGTGCCAGCAGCTTAGAAGGGGGGTATGGACAAGCCACCTACGAGCAGTACTTC
>TRBJ2-3|NA|TRBV4-3|NA
CASSQAVRGDTQYF
TGCGCCAGCAGCCAAGCCGTTCGGGGAGATACGCAGTATTTT
>TRBJ2-7|many|TRBV15|NA
CATSGGLAREQYF
TGTGCCACCAGCGGAGGCCTAGCGAGAGAGCAGTACTTC
>TRBJ1-6|few|TRBV25-1|TRBD1
CASQPGTGFSPLHF
TGTGCCAGCCAACCCGGGACAGGGTTTTCACCCCTCCACTTT
>TRBJ1-6|many|TRBV12-3/TRBV12-4|NA
CASTRSGGRGPLHF
TGTGCCAGCACCCGGTCGGGGGGCCGTGGACCCCTCCACTTT
>TRBJ2-4|NA|TRBV2|TRBD1
CASSVSGGVKNVQYF
TGTGCCAGCAGTGTGTCAGGGGGCGTTAAAAACGTTCAGTACTTC
>TRBJ2-1|NA|TRBV5-1|TRBD1
CASSRDGTGVVNEQFF
TGCGCCAGCAGCCGGGACGGGACAGGAGTAGTTAATGAGCAGTTCTTC
>TRBJ2-3|many|TRBV18|NA
CASSPPSIGRTDTQYF
TGTGCCAGCTCACCACCGTCAATCGGACGCACAGATACGCAGTATTTT
>TRBJ2-3|NA|TRBV18|TRBD2
CASSPTGLAGARRVDTQYF
TGTGCCAGCTCCCCCACCGGACTAGCGGGGGCCAGGCGGGTAGATACGCAGTATTTT
>TRBJ2-3|many|TRBV9|TRBD2
CASSVGLAGKTSTDTQYF
TGTGCCAGCAGCGTAGGGCTAGCGGGAAAGACTAGCACAGATACGCAGTATTTT
>TRBJ2-5|NA|TRBV7-2|NA
CASSWGLGAETQYF
TGTGCCAGCAGCTGGGGACTGGGGGCGGAGACCCAGTACTTC
>TRBJ2-5|NA|TRBV6-2/TRBV6-3|TRBD1
CASRETGPQETQYF
TGTGCCAGCAGGGAGACAGGGCCCCAAGAGACCCAGTACTTC
>TRBJ1-2|NA|TRBV4-2|NA
CASSQQTYGYTF
TGTGCCAGCAGCCAACAAACCTATGGCTACACCTTC
>TRBJ2-7|many|TRBV20-1|NA
CSARWGLSDEQYF
TGCAGTGCTAGGTGGGGGCTTTCGGACGAGCAGTACTTC